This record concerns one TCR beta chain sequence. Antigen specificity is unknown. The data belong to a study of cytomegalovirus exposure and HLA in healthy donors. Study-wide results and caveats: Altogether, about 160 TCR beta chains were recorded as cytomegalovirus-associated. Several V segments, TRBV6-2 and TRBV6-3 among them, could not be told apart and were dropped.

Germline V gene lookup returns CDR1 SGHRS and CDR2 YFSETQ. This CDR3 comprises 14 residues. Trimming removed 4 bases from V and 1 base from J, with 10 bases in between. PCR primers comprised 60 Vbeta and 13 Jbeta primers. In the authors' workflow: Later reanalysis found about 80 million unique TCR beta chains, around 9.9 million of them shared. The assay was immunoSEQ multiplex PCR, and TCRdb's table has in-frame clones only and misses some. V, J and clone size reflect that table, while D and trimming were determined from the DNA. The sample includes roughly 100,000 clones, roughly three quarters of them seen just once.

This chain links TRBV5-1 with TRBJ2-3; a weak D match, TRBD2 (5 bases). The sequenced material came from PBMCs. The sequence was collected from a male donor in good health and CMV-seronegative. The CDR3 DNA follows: TGCGCCAGCAGCCCTCCCGGGGGCACAGATACGCAGTATTTT. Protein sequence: CASSPPGGTDTQYF. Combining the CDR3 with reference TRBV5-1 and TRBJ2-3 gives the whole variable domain KAGVTQTPRYLIKTRGQQVTLSCSPISGHRSVSWYQQTPGQGLQFLFEYFSETQRNKGNFPGRFSGRQFSNSRSEMNVSTLELGDSALYLCASSPPGGTDTQYFGPGTRLTVL.